The present TCR beta chain was sequenced within a study of T cells in Graves' hyperthyroidism and ophthalmopathy. TCR beta CDR3 regions were amplified from RNA. A first-round RT-PCR of the TCR CDR3 used the HTBI primer set. TCRdb re-called the multiplex PCR reads with MiXCR, one entry per CDR3 protein. In the table there are more than 600,000 distinct CDR3 sequences, around 17% of which are singletons. A note on this clonotype: Its antigen is undetermined.

The study's findings and limits: Most thyroid clonotypes that were expanded above 0.001 also turned up in blood. Stable hyperthyroidism and ophthalmopathy were separated using 13 V-J signatures.

This CDR3 has 14 amino acids. Germline V gene lookup returns CDR1 SGHTA and CDR2 FQGNSA. V gave up 6 bases and J gave up 1 base, with 10 bases separating them. Graves' hyperthyroidism showing no ophthalmopathy progression within 18 months was considered stable. Patients aged 18 to 65 had newly diagnosed hyperthyroidism that had lasted under 2 months. The source of this sequence is a man younger than 35 with Graves' hyperthyroidism. Sequenced: blood. The chain carries TRBV7-2 and TRBJ1-5; D is unclear. CDR3: CASSSMGSNQPQHF. The CDR3 DNA reads as TGTGCCAGCAGTTCAATGGGAAGCAATCAGCCCCAGCATTTT.